This is a list of T cell receptor beta chains from one sample in a study of shared clonotypes between healthy human individuals. The repertoire was sequenced with immunoSEQ multiplex PCR; TCRdb's copy has only in-frame clones and lacks some. The table records some 550,000 clones, around 97% of them present only once. The material sequenced was naive CD4+ T cells sorted from blood. The receptors were gathered from a woman aged 25 to 45 in good health. Each CDR3 is given with its conserved first and last residue. The D gene is left open where the match is weak. Clone size, where shown, is once, few, many, or a class for clones that have expanded.

V: TRBV29-1; J: TRBJ2-3; size: .; D: TRBD1; DNA: TGCAGCGTAAACAGGGGAGATACGCAGTATTTT; CDR3: CSVNRGDTQYF
V: TRBV5-1; J: TRBJ2-7; size: once; D: .; DNA: TGCGCCAGCAGCTCCTGGGAGCGGTCCTACGAGCAGTACTTC; CDR3: CASSSWERSYEQYF
V: TRBV25-1; J: TRBJ1-1; size: .; D: TRBD1; DNA: TGTGCCAGCAGGAGGACAGGGAGGAACACTGAAGCTTTCTTT; CDR3: CASRRTGRNTEAFF
V: TRBV10-3; J: TRBJ1-2; size: .; D: TRBD1; DNA: TGTGCCATCAGTGGTCGGGACAGGAAGGACTATGGCTACACCTTC; CDR3: CAISGRDRKDYGYTF
V: TRBV19; J: TRBJ1-2; size: .; D: .; DNA: TGTGCCAGTAGTAAGAAGGACAGAAAGAGAGCTAACTATGGCTACACCTTC; CDR3: CASSKKDRKRANYGYTF
V: TRBV11-2; J: TRBJ2-1; size: .; D: .; DNA: TGTGCCAGCAGCTTAGATACCTACAATGAGCAGTTCTTC; CDR3: CASSLDTYNEQFF
V: TRBV7-2; J: TRBJ2-5; size: .; D: .; DNA: TGTGCCAGCAGCTTAGGCTCTAGCGAAGAGACCCAGTACTTC; CDR3: CASSLGSSEETQYF
V: TRBV27; J: TRBJ1-3; size: .; D: .; DNA: TGTGCCAGCAGTTTTGTAGCTGGGGAAACCACCATATATTTT; CDR3: CASSFVAGETTIYF
V: TRBV6-6; J: TRBJ2-7; size: .; D: .; DNA: TGTGCCAGCACCCCTCAGGGGAACTCCTACGAGCAGTACTTC; CDR3: CASTPQGNSYEQYF
V: TRBV4-1; J: TRBJ1-5; size: once; D: .; DNA: TGCGCCAGCAGCCGGTCGGCTGGGAAATCTAGCAATCAGCCCCAGCATTTT; CDR3: CASSRSAGKSSNQPQHF
V: TRBV7-9; J: TRBJ2-1; size: .; D: TRBD2; DNA: TGTGCCAGCAGCTTCCCTAGCGGAGGCTTATACAATGAGCAGTTCTTC; CDR3: CASSFPSGGLYNEQFF
V: TRBV6-6; J: TRBJ2-3; size: .; D: TRBD2; DNA: TGTGCCAGCAGTGCACCTAGCGGTTGGGAAGATACGCAGTATTTT; CDR3: CASSAPSGWEDTQYF
V: TRBV28; J: TRBJ1-5; size: once; D: TRBD1; DNA: TGTGCCAGCACCCCGGGATTGGGACAGAGTAATCAGCCCCAGCATTTT; CDR3: CASTPGLGQSNQPQHF
V: TRBV11-3; J: TRBJ2-7; size: .; D: .; DNA: TGTGCCAGCAGCTACGAATGGGGATACGAGCAGTACTTC; CDR3: CASSYEWGYEQYF
V: TRBV4-1; J: TRBJ1-2; size: .; D: TRBD1; DNA: TGCGCCAGCAGCCGTTCGGACAGGGTTGGTTTCTCTAACTATGGCTACACCTTC; CDR3: CASSRSDRVGFSNYGYTF
V: TRBV5-4; J: TRBJ2-3; size: .; D: .; DNA: TGTGCCAGCAGCCCCACCCCGACCACAGATACGCAGTATTTT; CDR3: CASSPTPTTDTQYF
V: TRBV5-6; J: TRBJ1-3; size: .; D: .; DNA: TGTGCCAGCAGCTTGGAAAGGGCAGGTGGAAACACCATATATTTT; CDR3: CASSLERAGGNTIYF
V: TRBV27; J: TRBJ2-3; size: once; D: TRBD2; DNA: TGTGCCAGCAGTTTCCGCTCTAGCGGGTCAGATACGCAGTATTTT; CDR3: CASSFRSSGSDTQYF
V: TRBV4-1; J: TRBJ2-2; size: .; D: .; DNA: TGCGCCAGCAGCCAAGGTCGTGGCGGCAGTCAGCCCCGGGAGCTGTTTTTT; CDR3: CASSQGRGGSQPRELFF
V: TRBV19; J: TRBJ1-1; size: .; D: .; DNA: TGTGCCAGTTCCCTAGCCGGATTCAACACTGAAGCTTTCTTT; CDR3: CASSLAGFNTEAFF
V: TRBV5-4; J: TRBJ2-5; size: .; D: TRBD2; DNA: TGTGCCAGCAGCACGGGACTAGCGGGGCAAGAGACCCAGTACTTC; CDR3: CASSTGLAGQETQYF
V: TRBV2; J: TRBJ2-3; size: .; D: TRBD2; DNA: TGTGCCAGCCGGCTAGCGGGAGGGTACGAAGATACGCAGTATTTT; CDR3: CASRLAGGYEDTQYF
V: TRBV28; J: TRBJ2-2; size: .; D: .; DNA: TGTGCCAGCAGTGCTAACAGGGCGAACACCGGGGAGCTGTTTTTT; CDR3: CASSANRANTGELFF
V: TRBV7-8; J: TRBJ1-5; size: once; D: .; DNA: TGTGCCAGCATCAGAGGCTACGGTGGGCCCCAGCATTTT; CDR3: CASIRGYGGPQHF
V: TRBV9; J: TRBJ2-7; size: .; D: TRBD2; DNA: TGTGCCAGCAGCGTACTGGGACTAGCGGGCTACGAGCAGTACTTC; CDR3: CASSVLGLAGYEQYF
V: TRBV6-5; J: TRBJ2-7; size: once; D: .; DNA: TGTGCCAGCAGTTACAGGCCGAAGTACGAGCAGTACTTC; CDR3: CASSYRPKYEQYF
V: TRBV28; J: TRBJ1-1; size: .; D: .; DNA: TGTGCCAGCAGACCCGAGACAGGCTTGAACACTGAAGCTTTCTTT; CDR3: CASRPETGLNTEAFF
V: TRBV28; J: TRBJ2-1; size: .; D: .; DNA: TGTGCCAGCAGGGCAGAAGGAGTTTTGGCGGATGAGCAGTTCTTC; CDR3: CASRAEGVLADEQFF
V: TRBV28; J: TRBJ2-1; size: .; D: TRBD1; DNA: TGTGCCAGCAGGCCAGGGACAGTCTCCTACAATGAGCAGTTCTTC; CDR3: CASRPGTVSYNEQFF
V: TRBV6-1; J: TRBJ1-5; size: .; D: .; DNA: TGTGCCAGCAGTCAACTTAATCAGCCCCAGCATTTT; CDR3: CASSQLNQPQHF
V: TRBV7-9; J: TRBJ2-1; size: .; D: TRBD2; DNA: TGTGCCAGCAGCAACCAACTAGCGGACGCTCTCAATGAGCAGTTCTTC; CDR3: CASSNQLADALNEQFF
V: TRBV19; J: TRBJ2-6; size: .; D: .; DNA: TGTGCCAGTAGTCCCGGCTGGGGCGACTCTGGGGCCAACGTCCTGACTTTC; CDR3: CASSPGWGDSGANVLTF
V: TRBV5-1; J: TRBJ1-1; size: .; D: .; DNA: TGCGCCAGCAGCTTGGCCGGTAGCAGGGCCACTGAAGCTTTCTTT; CDR3: CASSLAGSRATEAFF
V: TRBV7-6; J: TRBJ1-1; size: .; D: .; DNA: TGTGCCAGCAGCTTCGCAAACGGAGACACTGAAGCTTTCTTT; CDR3: CASSFANGDTEAFF
V: TRBV30; J: TRBJ2-1; size: .; D: .; DNA: TGTGCCTGGAGTGTACTCTCCGGAGAGCAGTTCTTC; CDR3: CAWSVLSGEQFF
V: TRBV5-1; J: TRBJ2-4; size: .; D: .; DNA: TGCGCCAGCAGCTTGGGTACCGGGAACATTCAGTACTTC; CDR3: CASSLGTGNIQYF
V: TRBV7-7; J: TRBJ2-1; size: once; D: .; DNA: TGTGCCAGCAGCCCCGGACTCGTGGACAATGAGCAGTTCTTC; CDR3: CASSPGLVDNEQFF
V: TRBV7-3; J: TRBJ2-3; size: once; D: TRBD1; DNA: TGTGCCAGCAGCTTCCAACAGGGGGATACGCAGTATTTT; CDR3: CASSFQQGDTQYF
V: TRBV9; J: TRBJ2-1; size: .; D: .; DNA: TGTGCCAGCAGCGCACAGATCAATGAGCAGTTCTTC; CDR3: CASSAQINEQFF
V: TRBV4-2; J: TRBJ1-1; size: once; D: .; DNA: TGTGCCAGCAGCCAAGGCGTCCCGAACACTGAAGCTTTCTTT; CDR3: CASSQGVPNTEAFF
V: TRBV9; J: TRBJ2-7; size: .; D: TRBD1; DNA: TGTGCCAGCAGCAAGGGGACAGGCTCCTACGAGCAGTACTTC; CDR3: CASSKGTGSYEQYF
V: TRBV15; J: TRBJ1-1; size: .; D: .; DNA: TGTGCCACCAGCTTTGGCGGCAACACTGAAGCTTTCTTT; CDR3: CATSFGGNTEAFF
V: TRBV2; J: TRBJ2-7; size: .; D: .; DNA: TGTGCCTCAAAAGGGGGGACTAAGTCCCGCGAGCAGTACTTC; CDR3: CASKGGTKSREQYF
V: TRBV7-3; J: TRBJ2-2; size: .; D: .; DNA: TGTGCCAGCAGCTTAAGCATTTCGGGAAACACCGGGGAGCTGTTTTTT; CDR3: CASSLSISGNTGELFF
V: TRBV28; J: TRBJ2-1; size: .; D: .; DNA: TGTGCCAGCAGTTTATCAGCAGGGGGGGATGAGCAGTTCTTC; CDR3: CASSLSAGGDEQFF
V: TRBV11-3; J: TRBJ2-1; size: .; D: TRBD2; DNA: TGTGCCAGCAGCTTCACTAGCGGGAGCGGTGAGCAGTTCTTC; CDR3: CASSFTSGSGEQFF
V: TRBV10-2; J: TRBJ2-7; size: .; D: .; DNA: TGCGCCAGCAGTGAGACACTACACTACGAGCAGTACTTC; CDR3: CASSETLHYEQYF
V: TRBV5-4; J: TRBJ2-3; size: .; D: TRBD2; DNA: TGTGCCAGCAGCGTTAGCGGGAGTGAAACAGATACGCAGTATTTT; CDR3: CASSVSGSETDTQYF
V: TRBV11-2; J: TRBJ2-5; size: .; D: .; DNA: TGTGCCAGCAGCTCCGCGGGGCAGGGGGTTAAGACCCAGTACTTC; CDR3: CASSSAGQGVKTQYF
V: TRBV9; J: TRBJ2-3; size: .; D: .; DNA: TGTGCCAGCAGCGTAACCAGCGGGCAATTGACAGATACGCAGTATTTT; CDR3: CASSVTSGQLTDTQYF
V: TRBV6-1; J: TRBJ2-7; size: .; D: TRBD1; DNA: TGTGCCAGCAGTGAAGGGGGGACAGGGAAGGAGCACGAGCAGTACTTC; CDR3: CASSEGGTGKEHEQYF
V: TRBV5-1; J: TRBJ1-4; size: .; D: .; DNA: TGCGCCAGCAGCCTTGCAACTAATGAAAAACTGTTTTTT; CDR3: CASSLATNEKLFF
V: TRBV5-4; J: TRBJ2-7; size: .; D: TRBD2; DNA: TGTGCCAGCAGCTTGGCCGGGACTAGCTACGAGCAGTACTTC; CDR3: CASSLAGTSYEQYF
V: TRBV28; J: TRBJ1-3; size: .; D: TRBD1; DNA: TGTGCCAGCAGACCGGGACAGGGGGAGCCTGGAAACACCATATATTTT; CDR3: CASRPGQGEPGNTIYF
V: TRBV11-2; J: TRBJ2-3; size: .; D: TRBD1; DNA: TGTGCCAGCACCCGGGGGTGGACAGGGACAGATACGCAGTATTTT; CDR3: CASTRGWTGTDTQYF
V: TRBV29-1; J: TRBJ2-7; size: .; D: .; DNA: TGCAGCGTTGGAGAACAATCCTACGAGCAGTACTTC; CDR3: CSVGEQSYEQYF
V: TRBV11-2; J: TRBJ2-1; size: .; D: TRBD2; DNA: TGTGCCAGCAGCATCCCAGCGGGAGGTGTCCATGAGCAGTTCTTC; CDR3: CASSIPAGGVHEQFF